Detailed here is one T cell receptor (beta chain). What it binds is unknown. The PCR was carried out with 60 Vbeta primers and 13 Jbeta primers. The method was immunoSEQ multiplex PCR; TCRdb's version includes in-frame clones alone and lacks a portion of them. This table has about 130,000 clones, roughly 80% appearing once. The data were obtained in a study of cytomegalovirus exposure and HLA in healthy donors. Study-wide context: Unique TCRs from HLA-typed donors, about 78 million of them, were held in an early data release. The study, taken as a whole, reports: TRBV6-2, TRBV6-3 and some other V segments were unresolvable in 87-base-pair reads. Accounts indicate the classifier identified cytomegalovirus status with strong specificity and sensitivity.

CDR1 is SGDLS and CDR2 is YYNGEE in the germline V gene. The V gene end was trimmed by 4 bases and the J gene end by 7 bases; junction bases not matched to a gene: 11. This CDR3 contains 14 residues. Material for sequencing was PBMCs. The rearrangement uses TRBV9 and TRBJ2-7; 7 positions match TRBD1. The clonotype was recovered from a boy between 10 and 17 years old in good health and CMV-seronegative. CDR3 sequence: CASSPLLRDSEQYF. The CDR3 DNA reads TGTGCCAGCAGCCCCCTGTTACGGGACAGTGAGCAGTACTTC.